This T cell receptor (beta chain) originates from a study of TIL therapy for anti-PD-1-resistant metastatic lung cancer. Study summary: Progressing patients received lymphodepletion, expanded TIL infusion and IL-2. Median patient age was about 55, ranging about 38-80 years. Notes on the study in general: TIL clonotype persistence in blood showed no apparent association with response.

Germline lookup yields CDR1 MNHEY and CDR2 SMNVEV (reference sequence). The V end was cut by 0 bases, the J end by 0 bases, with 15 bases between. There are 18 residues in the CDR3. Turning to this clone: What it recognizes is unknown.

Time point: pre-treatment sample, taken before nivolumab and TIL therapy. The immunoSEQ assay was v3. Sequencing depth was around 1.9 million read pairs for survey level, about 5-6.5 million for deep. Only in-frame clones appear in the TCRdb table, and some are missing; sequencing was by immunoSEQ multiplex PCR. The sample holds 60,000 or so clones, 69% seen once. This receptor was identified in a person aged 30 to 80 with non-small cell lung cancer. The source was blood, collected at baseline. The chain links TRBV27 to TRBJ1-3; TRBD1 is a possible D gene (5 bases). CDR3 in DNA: TGTGCCAGCAGTTTATCGTTACCGGGACGGTTCTCTGGAAACACCATATATTTT. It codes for CASSLSLPGRFSGNTIYF.